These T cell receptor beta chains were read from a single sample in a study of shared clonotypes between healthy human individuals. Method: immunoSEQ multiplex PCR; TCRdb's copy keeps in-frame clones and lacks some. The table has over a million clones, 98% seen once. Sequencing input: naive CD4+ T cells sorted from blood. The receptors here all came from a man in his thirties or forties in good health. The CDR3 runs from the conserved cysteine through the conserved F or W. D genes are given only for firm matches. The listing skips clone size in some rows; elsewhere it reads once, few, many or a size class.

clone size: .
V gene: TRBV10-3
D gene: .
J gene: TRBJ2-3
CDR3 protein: CAISAGYGTDTQYF
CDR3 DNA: TGTGCCATCAGTGCCGGGTATGGCACAGATACGCAGTATTTT

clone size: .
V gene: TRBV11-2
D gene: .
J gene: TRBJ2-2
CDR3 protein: CASSLDYRAGGELFF
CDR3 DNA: TGTGCCAGCAGCTTAGATTACAGGGCGGGCGGGGAGCTGTTTTTT

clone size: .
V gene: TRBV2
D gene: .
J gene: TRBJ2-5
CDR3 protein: CASSSGTQETQYF
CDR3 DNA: TGTGCCAGCAGTTCCGGGACGCAAGAGACCCAGTACTTC

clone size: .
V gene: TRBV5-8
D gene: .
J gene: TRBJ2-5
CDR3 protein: CASSFQGLVGQETQYF
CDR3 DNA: TGTGCCAGCAGCTTCCAGGGTTTGGTTGGTCAAGAGACCCAGTACTTC

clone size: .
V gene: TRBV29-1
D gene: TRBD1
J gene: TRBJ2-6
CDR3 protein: CSVIFGTAYSGANVLTF
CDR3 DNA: TGCAGCGTTATCTTCGGGACAGCCTATTCTGGGGCCAACGTCCTGACTTTC

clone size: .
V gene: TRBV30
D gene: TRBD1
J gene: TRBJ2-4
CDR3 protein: CAWSALGRDRTGF
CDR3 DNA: TGTGCCTGGAGTGCCCTTGGCCGGGACAGGACTGGATTC

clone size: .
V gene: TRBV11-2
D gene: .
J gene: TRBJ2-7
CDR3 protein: CASSSYRDSGQQSREQYF
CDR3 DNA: TGTGCCAGCAGCTCGTACCGGGACTCCGGACAGCAAAGCCGCGAGCAGTACTTC

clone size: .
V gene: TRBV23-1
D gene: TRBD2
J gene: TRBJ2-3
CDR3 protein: CASSQSGTSGKGTDTQYF
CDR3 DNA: TGCGCCAGCAGTCAATCGGGGACTAGCGGGAAAGGCACAGATACGCAGTATTTT

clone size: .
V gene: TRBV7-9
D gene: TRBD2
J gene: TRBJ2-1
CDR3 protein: CASSSKLAGAYNEQFF
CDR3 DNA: TGTGCCAGCAGCTCCAAACTAGCGGGAGCCTACAATGAGCAGTTCTTC

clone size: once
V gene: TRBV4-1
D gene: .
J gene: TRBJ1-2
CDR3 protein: CASSQGPTRSTGYTF
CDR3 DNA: TGCGCCAGCAGCCAGGGCCCCACTCGTTCGACAGGCTACACCTTC

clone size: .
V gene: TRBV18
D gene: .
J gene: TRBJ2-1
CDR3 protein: CASSLAQSTNEQFF
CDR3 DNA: TGTGCCAGCTCACTAGCACAGAGCACAAATGAGCAGTTCTTC

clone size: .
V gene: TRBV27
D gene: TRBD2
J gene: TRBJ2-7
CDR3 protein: CASRLLAGGPYEQYF
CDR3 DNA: TGTGCCAGCAGGTTACTAGCGGGAGGGCCCTACGAGCAGTACTTC

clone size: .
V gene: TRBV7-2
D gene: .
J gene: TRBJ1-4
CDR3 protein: CASSLERGAEKLFF
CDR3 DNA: TGTGCCAGCAGCTTAGAAAGAGGGGCTGAAAAACTGTTTTTT

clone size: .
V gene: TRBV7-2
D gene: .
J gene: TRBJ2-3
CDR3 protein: CATSGTETQYF
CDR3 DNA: TGTGCCACCTCTGGGACCGAGACGCAGTATTTT

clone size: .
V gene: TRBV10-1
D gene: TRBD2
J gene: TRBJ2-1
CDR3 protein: CASSESPAGGEQFF
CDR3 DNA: TGCGCCAGCAGTGAGTCGCCAGCGGGAGGAGAGCAGTTCTTC

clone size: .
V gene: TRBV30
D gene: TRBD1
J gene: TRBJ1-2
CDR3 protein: CAWSGTGGGYTF
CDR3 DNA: TGTGCCTGGAGTGGTACAGGGGGTGGCTACACCTTC

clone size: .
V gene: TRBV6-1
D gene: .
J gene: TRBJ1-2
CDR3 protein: CASSEAGGYGYTF
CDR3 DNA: TGTGCCAGCAGTGAAGCAGGGGGCTATGGCTACACCTTC

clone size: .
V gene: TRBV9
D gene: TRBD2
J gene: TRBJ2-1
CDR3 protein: CASSVGWASGLAGNEQFF
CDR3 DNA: TGTGCCAGCAGCGTAGGATGGGCATCGGGACTAGCGGGAAATGAGCAGTTCTTC

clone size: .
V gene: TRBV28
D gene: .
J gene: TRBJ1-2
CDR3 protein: CASRFGAQGFGYTF
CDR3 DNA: TGTGCCAGCAGGTTTGGGGCCCAGGGGTTCGGCTACACCTTC

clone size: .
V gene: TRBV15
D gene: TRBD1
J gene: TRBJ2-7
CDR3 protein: CATSLGTGGNEQYF
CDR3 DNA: TGTGCCACCAGCTTAGGGACAGGGGGAAACGAGCAGTACTTC

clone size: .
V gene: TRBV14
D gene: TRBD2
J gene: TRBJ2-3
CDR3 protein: CASSHSTAGVFWADTQYF
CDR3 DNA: TGTGCCAGCAGCCATTCTACGGCGGGAGTGTTCTGGGCAGATACGCAGTATTTT

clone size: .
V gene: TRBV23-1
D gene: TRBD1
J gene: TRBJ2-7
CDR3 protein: CASRNKSPGQGNEQYF
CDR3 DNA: TGCGCCAGCAGAAATAAAAGCCCGGGACAGGGCAACGAGCAGTACTTC

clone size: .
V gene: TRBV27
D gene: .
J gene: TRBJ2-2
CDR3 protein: CASSTTGLAGELFF
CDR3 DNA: TGTGCCAGCAGTACCACAGGGTTGGCCGGGGAGCTGTTTTTT

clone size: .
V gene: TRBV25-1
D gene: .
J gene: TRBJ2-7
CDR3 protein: CASSELGQQYF
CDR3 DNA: TGTGCCAGCAGTGAATTGGGGCAGCAGTACTTC

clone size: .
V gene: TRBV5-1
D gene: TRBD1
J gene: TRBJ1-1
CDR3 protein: CASRSPGQGNTEAFF
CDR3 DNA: TGCGCCAGCAGATCCCCGGGACAGGGGAACACTGAAGCTTTCTTT

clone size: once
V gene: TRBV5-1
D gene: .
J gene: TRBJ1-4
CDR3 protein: CASSPIAGAPGEKLFF
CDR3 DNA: TGCGCCAGCAGCCCCATCGCCGGGGCGCCGGGCGAAAAACTGTTTTTT

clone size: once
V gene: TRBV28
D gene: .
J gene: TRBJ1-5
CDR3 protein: CASSPTGPSNQPQHF
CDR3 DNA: TGTGCCAGCAGCCCGACAGGTCCCAGCAATCAGCCCCAGCATTTT

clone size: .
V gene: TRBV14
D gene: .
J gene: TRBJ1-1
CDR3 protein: CASSQDKTYRGTEAFF
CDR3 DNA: TGTGCCAGCAGCCAAGATAAGACGTATCGGGGAACTGAAGCTTTCTTT

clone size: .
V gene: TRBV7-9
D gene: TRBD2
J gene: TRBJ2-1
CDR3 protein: CASSLITSGNEQFF
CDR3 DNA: TGTGCCAGCAGCTTAATTACTAGCGGGAATGAGCAGTTCTTC

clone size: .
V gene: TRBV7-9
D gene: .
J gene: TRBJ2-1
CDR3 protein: CASTQVGAGNEQFF
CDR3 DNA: TGTGCCAGCACGCAGGTCGGGGCGGGTAATGAGCAGTTCTTC

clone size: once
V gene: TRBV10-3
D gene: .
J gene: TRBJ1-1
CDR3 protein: CAISDPGGRRNTEAFF
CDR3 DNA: TGTGCCATCAGTGACCCGGGGGGGCGGAGGAACACTGAAGCTTTCTTT

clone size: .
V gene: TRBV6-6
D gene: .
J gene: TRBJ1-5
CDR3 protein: CASSTLGRVSNQPQHF
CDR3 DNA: TGTGCCAGCAGTACCCTAGGGAGGGTGAGCAATCAGCCCCAGCATTTT

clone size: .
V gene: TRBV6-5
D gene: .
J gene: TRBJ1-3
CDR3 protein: CASSIQGGNTIYF
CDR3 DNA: TGTGCCAGCAGTATCCAGGGGGGAAACACCATATATTTT

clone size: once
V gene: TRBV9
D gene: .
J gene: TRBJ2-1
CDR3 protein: CASSVGREQFF
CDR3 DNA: TGTGCCAGCAGCGTAGGACGAGAGCAGTTCTTC

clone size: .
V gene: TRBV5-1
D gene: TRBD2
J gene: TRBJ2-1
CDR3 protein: CASTGLAGENEQFF
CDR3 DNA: TGCGCCAGCACGGGGCTAGCGGGAGAAAATGAGCAGTTCTTC

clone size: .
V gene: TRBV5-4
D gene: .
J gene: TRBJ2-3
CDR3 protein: CASSLGLALPVGTDTQYF
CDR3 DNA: TGTGCCAGCAGCTTGGGCCTAGCGCTTCCCGTCGGGACAGATACGCAGTATTTT

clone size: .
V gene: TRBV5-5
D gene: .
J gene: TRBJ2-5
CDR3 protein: CASSLRGETQYF
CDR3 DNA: TGTGCCAGCAGCTTAAGGGGGGAGACCCAGTACTTC

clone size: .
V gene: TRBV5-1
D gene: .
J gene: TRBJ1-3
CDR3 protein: CASSLGDLSSGNTIYF
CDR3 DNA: TGCGCCAGCAGCTTGGGGGATTTAAGCTCTGGAAACACCATATATTTT

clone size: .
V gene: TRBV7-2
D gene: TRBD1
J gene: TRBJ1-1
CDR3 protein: CASSRGRGRSWTEAFF
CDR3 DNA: TGTGCCAGCAGCAGAGGCAGGGGGCGCAGCTGGACTGAAGCTTTCTTT